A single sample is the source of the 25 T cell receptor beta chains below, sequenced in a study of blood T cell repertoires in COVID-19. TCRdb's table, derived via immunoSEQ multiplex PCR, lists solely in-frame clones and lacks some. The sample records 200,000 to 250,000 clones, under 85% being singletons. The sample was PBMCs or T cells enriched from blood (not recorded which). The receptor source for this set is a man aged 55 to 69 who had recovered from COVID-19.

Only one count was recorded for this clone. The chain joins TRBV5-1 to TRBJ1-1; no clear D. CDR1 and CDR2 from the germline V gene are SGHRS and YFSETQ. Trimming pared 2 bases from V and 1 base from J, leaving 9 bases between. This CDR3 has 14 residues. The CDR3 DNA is TGCGCCAGCAGCTTTTCACAGTCGAACACTGAAGCTTTCTTT. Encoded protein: CASSFSQSNTEAFF.

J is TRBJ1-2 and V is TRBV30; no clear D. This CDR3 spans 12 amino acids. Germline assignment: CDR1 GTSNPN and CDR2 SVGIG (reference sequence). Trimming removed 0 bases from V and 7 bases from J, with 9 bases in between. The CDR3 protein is CAWSVEPSGYTF. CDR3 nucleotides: TGTGCCTGGAGTGTAGAACCGAGTGGCTACACCTTC.

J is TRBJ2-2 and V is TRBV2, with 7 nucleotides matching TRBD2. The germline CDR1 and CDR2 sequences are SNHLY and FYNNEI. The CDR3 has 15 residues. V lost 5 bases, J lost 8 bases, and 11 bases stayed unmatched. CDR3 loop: CASSPTSPSVGELFF. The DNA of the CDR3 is TGTGCCAGCAGTCCGACTAGCCCCTCAGTAGGGGAGCTGTTTTTT.

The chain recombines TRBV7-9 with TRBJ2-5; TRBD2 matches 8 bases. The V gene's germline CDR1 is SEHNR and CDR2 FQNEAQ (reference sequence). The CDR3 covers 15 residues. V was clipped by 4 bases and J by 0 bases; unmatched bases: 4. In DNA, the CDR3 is TGTGCCAGCAGCTCCAGGACTAGCTACCAAGAGACCCAGTACTTC. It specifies CASSSRTSYQETQYF. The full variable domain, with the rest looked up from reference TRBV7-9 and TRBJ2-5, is DTGVSQNPRHKITKRGQNVTFRCDPISEHNRLYWYRQTLGQGPEFLTYFQNEAQLEKSRLLSDRFSAERPKGSFSTLEIQRTEQGDSAMYLCASSSRTSYQETQYFGPGTRLLVL.

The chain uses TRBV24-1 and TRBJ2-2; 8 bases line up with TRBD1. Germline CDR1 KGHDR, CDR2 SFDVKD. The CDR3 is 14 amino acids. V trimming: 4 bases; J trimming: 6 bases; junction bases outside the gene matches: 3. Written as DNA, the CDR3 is TGTGCCACCAGTGACCCGACAGGGGCCGGGGAGCTGTTTTTT. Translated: CATSDPTGAGELFF.

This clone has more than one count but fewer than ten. The CDR3 nucleotides read TGTGCCAGCAGCAAGACAGTGAACACTGAAGCTTTCTTT. Protein product: CASSKTVNTEAFF. The genes are TRBV16 and TRBJ1-1; TRBD1 might be the D (5 bases). V was pared by 5 bases and J by 0 bases, with 7 bases between. CDR3 size: 13 residues. Per germline, CDR1 KGHSY and CDR2 FQNENV. Drawing the rest from reference TRBV16 and TRBJ1-1, the complete variable domain is GEEVAQTPKHLVRGEGQKAKLYCAPIKGHSYVFWYQQVLKNEFKFLISFQNENVFDETGMPKERFSAKCLPNSPCSLEIQATKLEDSAVYFCASSKTVNTEAFFGQGTRLTVV.

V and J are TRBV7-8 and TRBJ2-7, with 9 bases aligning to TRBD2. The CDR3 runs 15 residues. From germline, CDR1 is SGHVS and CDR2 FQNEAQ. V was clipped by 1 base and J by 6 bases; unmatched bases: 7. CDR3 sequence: CASSLERAGGLEQYF. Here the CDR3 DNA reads TGTGCCAGCAGCTTAGAACGGGCGGGGGGGCTCGAGCAGTACTTC.

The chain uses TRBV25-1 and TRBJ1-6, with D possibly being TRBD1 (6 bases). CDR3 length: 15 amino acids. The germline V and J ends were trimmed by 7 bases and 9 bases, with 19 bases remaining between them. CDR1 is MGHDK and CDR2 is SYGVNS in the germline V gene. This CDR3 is CASTDRDILSSPLHF. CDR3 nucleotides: TGTGCCAGCACGGATCGGGACATTCTAAGTTCACCCCTCCACTTT.

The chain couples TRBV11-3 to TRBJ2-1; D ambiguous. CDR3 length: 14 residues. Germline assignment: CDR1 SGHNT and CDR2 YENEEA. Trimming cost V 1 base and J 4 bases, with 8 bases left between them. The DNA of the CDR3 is TGTGCCAGCAGCTTAGTAGCTAGGTACAATGAGCAGTTCTTC. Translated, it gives CASSLVARYNEQFF.

The DNA of the CDR3 is TGTGCCAGCAGCCAATCCCCTCAGACTAGCGGGTCCGCCTACGAGCAGTACTTC. Residues: CASSQSPQTSGSAYEQYF. The rearrangement joins TRBV16 to TRBJ2-7; 10 bases are shared with TRBD2. The CDR3 sequence is 18 residues long. CDR1 KGHSY and CDR2 FQNENV come from the germline V gene. V lost 0 bases, J lost 2 bases, and 10 bases stayed unmatched.

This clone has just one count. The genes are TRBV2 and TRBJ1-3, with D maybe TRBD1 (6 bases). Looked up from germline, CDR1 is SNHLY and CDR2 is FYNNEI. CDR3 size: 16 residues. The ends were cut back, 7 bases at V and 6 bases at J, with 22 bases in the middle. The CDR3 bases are TGTGCCAGCATTGGCGGGGGCAGCTATTGGGAAAACACCATATATTTT. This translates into CASIGGGSYWENTIYF.

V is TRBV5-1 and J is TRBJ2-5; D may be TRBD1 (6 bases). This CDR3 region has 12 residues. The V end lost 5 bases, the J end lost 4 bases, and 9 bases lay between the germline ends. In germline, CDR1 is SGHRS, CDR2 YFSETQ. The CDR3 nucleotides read TGCGCCAGCAGTTCAGGGGTAGAGACCCAGTACTTC. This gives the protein CASSSGVETQYF.

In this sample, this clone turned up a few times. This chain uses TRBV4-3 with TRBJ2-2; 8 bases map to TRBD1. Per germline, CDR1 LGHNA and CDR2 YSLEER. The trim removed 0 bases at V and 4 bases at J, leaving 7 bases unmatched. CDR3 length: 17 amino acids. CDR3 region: CASSQDFRGRGTGELFF. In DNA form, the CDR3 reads TGCGCCAGCAGCCAAGACTTCAGGGGGCGGGGCACCGGGGAGCTGTTTTTT.

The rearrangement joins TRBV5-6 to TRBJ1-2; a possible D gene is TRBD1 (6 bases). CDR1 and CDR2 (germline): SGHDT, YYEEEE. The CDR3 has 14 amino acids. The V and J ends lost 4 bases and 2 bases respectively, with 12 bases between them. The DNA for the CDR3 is TGTGCCAGCAGCCCTGTGCAGGGGAACTATGGCTACACCTTC. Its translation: CASSPVQGNYGYTF.

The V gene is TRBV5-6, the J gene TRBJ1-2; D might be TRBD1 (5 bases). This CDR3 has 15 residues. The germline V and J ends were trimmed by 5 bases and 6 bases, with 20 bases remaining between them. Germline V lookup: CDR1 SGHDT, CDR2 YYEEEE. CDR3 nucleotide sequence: TGTGCCAGCAGTTTCAGGACACGGGTCCGGGATGGCTACACCTTC. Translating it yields CASSFRTRVRDGYTF. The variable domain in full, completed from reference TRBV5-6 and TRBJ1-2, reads DAGVTQSPTHLIKTRGQQVTLRCSPKSGHDTVSWYQQALGQGPQFIFQYYEEEERQRGNFPDRFSGHQFPNYSSELNVNALLLGDSALYLCASSFRTRVRDGYTFGSGTRLTVV.

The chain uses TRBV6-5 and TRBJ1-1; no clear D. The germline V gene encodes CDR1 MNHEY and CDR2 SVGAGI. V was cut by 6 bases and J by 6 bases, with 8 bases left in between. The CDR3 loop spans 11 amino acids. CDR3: CASSSRAEAFF. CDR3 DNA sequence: TGTGCCAGCAGCTCGAGGGCTGAAGCTTTCTTT.

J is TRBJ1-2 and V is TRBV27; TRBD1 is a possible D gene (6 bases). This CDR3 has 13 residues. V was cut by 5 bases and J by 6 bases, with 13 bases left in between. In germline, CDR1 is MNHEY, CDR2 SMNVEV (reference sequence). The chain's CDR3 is CASSLTGRDGYTF. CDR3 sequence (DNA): TGTGCCAGCAGTCTTACAGGGAGGGATGGCTACACCTTC.

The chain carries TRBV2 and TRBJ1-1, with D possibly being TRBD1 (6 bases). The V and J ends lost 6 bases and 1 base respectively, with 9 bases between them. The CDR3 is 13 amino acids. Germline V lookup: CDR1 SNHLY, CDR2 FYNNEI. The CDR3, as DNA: TGTGCCAGCAGCGGACAGACGAACACTGAAGCTTTCTTT. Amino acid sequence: CASSGQTNTEAFF.

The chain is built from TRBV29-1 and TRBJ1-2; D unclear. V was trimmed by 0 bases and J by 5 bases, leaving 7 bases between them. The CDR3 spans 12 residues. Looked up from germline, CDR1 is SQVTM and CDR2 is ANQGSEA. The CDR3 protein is CSVEDNKYGYTF. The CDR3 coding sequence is TGCAGCGTTGAAGATAACAAGTATGGCTACACCTTC.

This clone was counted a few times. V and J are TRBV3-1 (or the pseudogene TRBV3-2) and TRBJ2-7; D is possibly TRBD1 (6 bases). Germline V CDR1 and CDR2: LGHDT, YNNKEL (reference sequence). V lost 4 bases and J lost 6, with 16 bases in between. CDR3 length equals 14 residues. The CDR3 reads CASSLQGPNFEQYF. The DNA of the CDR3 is TGTGCCAGCAGCCTACAGGGTCCCAACTTCGAGCAGTACTTC.

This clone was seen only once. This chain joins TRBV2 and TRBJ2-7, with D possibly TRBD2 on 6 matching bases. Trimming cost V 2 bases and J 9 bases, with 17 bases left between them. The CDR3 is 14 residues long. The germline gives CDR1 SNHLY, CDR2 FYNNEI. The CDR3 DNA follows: TGTGCCAGCAGTGAACTAGTGGGACTTGCCGGGCAGTACTTC. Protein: CASSELVGLAGQYF.

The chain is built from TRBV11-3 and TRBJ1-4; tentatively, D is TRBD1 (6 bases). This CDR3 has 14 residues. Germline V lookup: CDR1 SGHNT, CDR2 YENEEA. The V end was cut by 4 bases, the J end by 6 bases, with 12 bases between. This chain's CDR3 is CASSSGTSYEKLFF. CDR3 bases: TGTGCCAGCAGCTCCGGGACATCCTATGAAAAACTGTTTTTT.

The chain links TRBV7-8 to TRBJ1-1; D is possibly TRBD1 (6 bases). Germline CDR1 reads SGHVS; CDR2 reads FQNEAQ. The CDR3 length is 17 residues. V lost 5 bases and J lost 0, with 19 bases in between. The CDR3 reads CASSPTGGGRVNTEAFF. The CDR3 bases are TGTGCCAGCAGCCCGACCGGGGGGGGCCGGGTGAACACTGAAGCTTTCTTT.

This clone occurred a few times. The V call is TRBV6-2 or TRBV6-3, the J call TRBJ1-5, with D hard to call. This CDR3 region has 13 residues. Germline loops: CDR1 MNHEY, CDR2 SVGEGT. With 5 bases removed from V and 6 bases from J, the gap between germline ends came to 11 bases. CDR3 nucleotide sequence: TGTGCCAGCAGTCATACGGAGGTTCAGCCCCAGCATTTT. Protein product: CASSHTEVQPQHF.

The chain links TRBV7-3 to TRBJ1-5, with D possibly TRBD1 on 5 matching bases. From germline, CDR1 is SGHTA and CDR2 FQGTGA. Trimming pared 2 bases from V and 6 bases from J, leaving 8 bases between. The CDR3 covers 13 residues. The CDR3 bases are TGTGCCAGCAGCTTACTGCAGGGTCAGCCCCAGCATTTT. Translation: CASSLLQGQPQHF.